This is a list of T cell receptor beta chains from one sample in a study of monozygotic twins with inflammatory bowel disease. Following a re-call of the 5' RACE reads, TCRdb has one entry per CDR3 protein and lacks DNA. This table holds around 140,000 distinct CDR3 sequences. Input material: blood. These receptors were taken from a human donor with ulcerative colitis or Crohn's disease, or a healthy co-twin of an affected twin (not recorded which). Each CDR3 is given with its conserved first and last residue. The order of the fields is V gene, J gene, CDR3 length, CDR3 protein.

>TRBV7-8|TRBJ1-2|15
CASSPRTAYNYGYTF
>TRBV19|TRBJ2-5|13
CASSEGVQETQYF
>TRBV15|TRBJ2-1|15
CATSLRGGSYNEQFF
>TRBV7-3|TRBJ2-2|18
CASSSRQGSFANTGELFF
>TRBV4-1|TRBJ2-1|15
CASSQGGTSYNEQFF
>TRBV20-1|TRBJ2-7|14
CSAGLAGHSYEQYF
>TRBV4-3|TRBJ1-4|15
CASSQDYQAERKLFF
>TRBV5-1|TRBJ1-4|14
CASSFQGIGEKLFF
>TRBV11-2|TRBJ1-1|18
CASSLVGPGTGSLTEAFF
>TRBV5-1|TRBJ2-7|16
CASRKAGTGLTYEQYF
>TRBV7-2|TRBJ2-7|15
CASSLTSGSLYEQYF